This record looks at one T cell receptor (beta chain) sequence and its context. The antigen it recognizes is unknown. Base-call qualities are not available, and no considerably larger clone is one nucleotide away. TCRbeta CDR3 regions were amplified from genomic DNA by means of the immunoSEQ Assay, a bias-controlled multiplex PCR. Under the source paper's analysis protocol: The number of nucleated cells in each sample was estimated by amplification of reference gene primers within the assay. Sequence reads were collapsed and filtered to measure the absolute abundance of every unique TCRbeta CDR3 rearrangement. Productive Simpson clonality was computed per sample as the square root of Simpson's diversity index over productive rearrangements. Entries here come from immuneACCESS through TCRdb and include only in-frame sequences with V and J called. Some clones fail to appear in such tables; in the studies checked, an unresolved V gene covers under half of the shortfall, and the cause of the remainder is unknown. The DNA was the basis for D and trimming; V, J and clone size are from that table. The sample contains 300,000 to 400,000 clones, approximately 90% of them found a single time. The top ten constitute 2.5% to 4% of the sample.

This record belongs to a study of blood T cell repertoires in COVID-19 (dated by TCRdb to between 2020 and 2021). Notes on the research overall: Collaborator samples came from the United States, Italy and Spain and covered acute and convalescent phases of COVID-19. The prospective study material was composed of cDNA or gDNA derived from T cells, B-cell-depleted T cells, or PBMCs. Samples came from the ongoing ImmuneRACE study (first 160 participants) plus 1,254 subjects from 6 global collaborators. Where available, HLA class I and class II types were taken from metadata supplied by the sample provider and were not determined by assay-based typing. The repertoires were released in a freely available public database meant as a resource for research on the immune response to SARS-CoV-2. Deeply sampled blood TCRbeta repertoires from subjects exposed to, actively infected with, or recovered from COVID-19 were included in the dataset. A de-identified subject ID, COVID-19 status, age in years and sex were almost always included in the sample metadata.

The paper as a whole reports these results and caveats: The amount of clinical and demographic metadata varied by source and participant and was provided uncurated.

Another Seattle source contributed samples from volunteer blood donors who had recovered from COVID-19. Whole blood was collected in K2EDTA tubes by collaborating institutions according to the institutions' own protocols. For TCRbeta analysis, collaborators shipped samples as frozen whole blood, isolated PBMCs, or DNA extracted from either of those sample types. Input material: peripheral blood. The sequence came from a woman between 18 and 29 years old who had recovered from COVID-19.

Here the CDR3 is given as CASSLIPPGIAGGRQFF. The DNA reads TGTGCCAGCAGCTTAATCCCCCCAGGGATAGCGGGAGGAAGGCAGTTCTTC. The rearrangement combines TRBV7-8 with TRBJ2-1, and 10 bases in between align with TRBD2. V trim: 2 bases; J trim: 12 bases; unmatched bases: 16. CDR1 SGHVS and CDR2 FQNEAQ were looked up in the germline V gene. The CDR3 holds 17 amino acids from the cysteine to the phenylalanine. Only the CDR3 DNA is retained, 51 bases long and in frame from the first base.